One sample yielded the 30 T cell receptor beta chains listed below, sequenced in a study of T cells in Graves' hyperthyroidism and ophthalmopathy (dated by TCRdb to the late 2010s). The library was built by means of multiplex PCR. Sequencer: Illumina HiSeq 2000. TCR beta CDR3 regions were amplified from RNA transcripts. For the first round of RT-PCR on the TCR CDR3, the HTBI primer set was used together with the Qiagen OneStep RT-PCR kit. The public sequencing data were trimmed at Q25 with fastp and processed into clonotypes with MiXCR by TCRdb, which kept only in-frame beta chains. Rows merge per CDR3 protein into single entries with the most common DNA and genes. Counted in this sample were 400,000 to 600,000 distinct CDR3 sequences; about 16% of them appeared once. Over 25% of the sample belongs to the ten largest clones. Material for sequencing was blood. These receptors all stem from a woman in her 30s with Graves' ophthalmopathy.

This clonotype was found many times. The chain carries TRBV28 and TRBJ1-2; D possibly corresponds to TRBD1 (5 bases). The ends were cut back, 7 bases at V and 4 bases at J, with 13 bases in the middle. Germline V gives CDR1 MDHEN, CDR2 SYDVKM. The CDR3 loop spans 13 amino acids. The CDR3: CASNRQTFYGYTF. As DNA, the CDR3 is TGTGCCAGCAATCGACAGACTTTCTATGGCTACACCTTC.

The table lists this clonotype with many counts. The chain couples TRBV4-3 to TRBJ1-5; 10 nucleotides match TRBD1. The junction had 4 bases not matched to a gene; V was cut back by 3 bases and J by 11 bases. Germline CDR1 reads LGHNA; CDR2 reads YSLEER. The CDR3 is 13 residues long. This CDR3 is CASSQGQGQAQHF. Here the CDR3 DNA reads TGCGCCAGCAGCCAGGGACAGGGGCAGGCCCAGCATTTT.

V and J are TRBV9 and TRBJ1-5; D may be TRBD1 (6 bases). The CDR3 is 14 residues long. Trimming removed 4 bases at V and 8 bases at J, with 16 bases between. Per the germline V gene, CDR1 is SGDLS and CDR2 is YYNGEE. Written as DNA, the CDR3 is TGTGCCAGCAGCCCGCATTGGGGGCAAGAGCCCCAGCATTTT. Its translation: CASSPHWGQEPQHF.

The chain couples TRBV15 to TRBJ2-2, with D unresolved. The CDR3 spans 14 residues. Germline V gene sequence: CDR1 LNHNV, CDR2 YYDKDF (reference sequence). The V end was cut by 0 bases, the J end by 5 bases, with 7 bases between. Written as DNA, the CDR3 is TGTGCCACCAGCAGAGATTCAATTACCGGGGAGCTGTTTTTT. It specifies CATSRDSITGELFF.

This clonotype has a count of ten or more. The chain carries TRBV5-1 and TRBJ2-7; unclear D gene. V dropped 3 bases and J dropped 2 bases, with 18 bases sitting between them. Per germline, CDR1 SGHRS and CDR2 YFSETQ. CDR3 length equals 16 residues. The CDR3 sequence: CASSSSDGSGTYEQYF. The CDR3 DNA is TGCGCCAGCAGCTCTTCGGACGGATCGGGTACCTACGAGCAGTACTTC.

This clonotype was recorded a few times. This sequence joins TRBV4-2 and TRBJ2-6, with D possibly being TRBD1 (5 bases). V lost 3 bases to trimming and J lost 2 bases, with 11 bases between them. CDR3 length: 16 amino acids. Germline V CDR1 and CDR2: LGHNA, YNFKEQ. DNA for the CDR3: TGTGCCAGCAGCCAGGGGCAGCCGCCTGGGGCCAACGTCCTGACTTTC. As protein: CASSQGQPPGANVLTF.

This chain connects TRBV7-9 to TRBJ2-5; 9 bases align to TRBD2. Germline CDR1 is SEHNR and CDR2 is FQNEAQ (reference sequence). The J segment lost 1 base and the V segment lost 6 bases, leaving 6 bases of the junction unmatched. This CDR3 comprises 15 residues. CDR3 region: CASRLGTSTQETQYF. The CDR3 DNA reads as TGTGCCAGCAGACTTGGGACTAGCACCCAAGAGACCCAGTACTTC.

This clonotype was seen many times. The V gene is TRBV13, the J gene TRBJ2-3; 7 bases match TRBD2. V gave up 2 bases and J gave up 3 bases; unmatched junction bases: 11. This CDR3 spans 17 amino acids. The V gene's germline CDR1 is PRHDT and CDR2 FYEKMQ (reference sequence). CDR3 residues: CASSLTISGKTTDTQYF. The CDR3, as DNA: TGTGCCAGCAGCTTAACCATAAGCGGGAAAACGACAGATACGCAGTATTTT.

J is TRBJ2-2 and V is TRBV28; 10 bases agree with TRBD1. CDR3 size: 15 residues. Germline V gene lookup returns CDR1 MDHEN and CDR2 SYDVKM. Trimming took 6 bases from V and 6 from J; bases not matched to a gene: 7. The CDR3 reads CASSRAGTGAGELFF. CDR3 sequence (DNA): TGTGCCAGCAGCCGTGCCGGGACAGGGGCCGGGGAGCTGTTTTTT.

The V and J genes are TRBV10-1 and TRBJ1-1; 7 positions agree with TRBD1. The CDR3 sequence is 16 residues long. Per the germline V gene, CDR1 is WNHNN and CDR2 is SYGVQD (reference sequence). The J segment lost 7 bases and the V segment lost 2 bases, leaving 13 bases of the junction unmatched. This CDR3 is CASSEAYRGLPGEAFF. The CDR3 region has the DNA TGCGCCAGCAGTGAGGCGTACAGGGGCCTGCCGGGTGAAGCTTTCTTT.

This clonotype has a handful of counts. The genes are TRBV6-2 or TRBV6-3 and TRBJ2-2, with D possibly matching TRBD1 (5 bases). Trimming removed 7 bases at V and 6 bases at J, with 12 bases between. The CDR3 is 13 amino acids. CDR1 is MNHEY and CDR2 is SVGEGT in the germline V gene. CDR3 amino acids: CASIAGLAGELFF. In DNA form, the CDR3 reads TGTGCCAGCATTGCAGGGTTGGCCGGGGAGCTGTTTTTT.

This clonotype came up a few times. DNA for the CDR3: TGTGCCAGCAGCTCCCAACACAGGCAGGGACGCTACGAGCAGTACTTC. Protein product: CASSSQHRQGRYEQYF. V gene TRBV5-8 combines with J gene TRBJ2-7; D possibly uses TRBD1 or TRBD2 (5 bases each). The length of the CDR3 is 16 residues. Trimming took off 3 bases at V and 3 bases at J, with 19 bases between the two ends. Germline V gene lookup returns CDR1 SGHTS and CDR2 YDEGEE.

The V gene is TRBV15, the J gene TRBJ2-3; D is undetermined. CDR3 length: 13 residues. The germline V gene encodes CDR1 LNHNV and CDR2 YYDKDF (reference sequence). Trimming pared 7 bases from V and 6 bases from J, leaving 14 bases between. CDR3 amino acids: CATTRRRGDTQYF. DNA of the CDR3: TGTGCCACCACCCGTAGAAGAGGTGATACGCAGTATTTT.

This clonotype was seen only a few times. V usage is TRBV2 and J usage is TRBJ2-2, with 7 nucleotides matching TRBD1. The CDR3 is 17 amino acids. Trimming cost V 6 bases and J 5 bases; bases outside gene matches: 15. Germline lookup yields CDR1 SNHLY and CDR2 FYNNEI. CDR3 sequence (DNA): TGTGCCAGCAGAGACCCGGGACAGAGTTTAGGTACCGGGGAGCTGTTTTTT. Its protein product is CASRDPGQSLGTGELFF.

This clonotype was seen at least ten times. The chain couples TRBV11-2 to TRBJ1-4, with 7 bases that match TRBD1. V dropped 6 bases and J dropped 0; count of bases not matched to a gene: 1. Germline values: CDR1 SGHAT, CDR2 FQNNGV. CDR3 length: 14 amino acids. The CDR3 nucleotides are TGTGCCAGCAGGGGGACAGCAACTAATGAAAAACTGTTTTTT. Translating gives CASRGTATNEKLFF.

This clonotype was seen repeatedly, ten times or more. The gene calls are TRBV5-6 and TRBJ2-5; D is undetermined. V dropped 3 bases and J dropped 2 bases, with 5 bases sitting between them. Germline CDR1 reads SGHDT; CDR2 reads YYEEEE. The CDR3 length is 12 residues. CDR3 region: CASSWGQETQYF. The CDR3 DNA is TGTGCCAGCAGCTGGGGACAAGAGACCCAGTACTTC.

The chain joins TRBV5-1 to TRBJ2-6, with D perhaps assigned TRBD1 or TRBD2 (5 bases each). This CDR3 is built from 20 residues. Per the germline V gene, CDR1 is SGHRS and CDR2 is YFSETQ. Between the trimmed V and J ends, which lost 4 bases and 0 bases, there was a span of 23 bases. CDR3 sequence (DNA): TGCGCCAGCAGCCTTTTGCCCCGGGACCGGGATCACTCTGGGGCCAACGTCCTGACTTTC. It yields the protein CASSLLPRDRDHSGANVLTF.

This clonotype was recorded many times. V and J are TRBV6-1 and TRBJ2-5; 7 nucleotides agree with TRBD2. Trimming cost V 7 bases and J 6 bases; bases outside gene matches: 5. Germline V gene lookup returns CDR1 MNHNS and CDR2 SASEGT. The CDR3 loop spans 12 amino acids. In DNA, the CDR3 is TGTGCCAGCACCGTAGCGGGTCAGACCCAGTACTTC. This encodes CASTVAGQTQYF.

There are many counts of this clonotype. The V call is TRBV7-2, the J call TRBJ2-1; D uncertain. Germline lookup yields CDR1 SGHTA and CDR2 FQGNSA. There are 14 residues in the CDR3. V was trimmed by 4 bases and J by 4 bases, leaving 11 bases between them. This CDR3 reads CASSSGVRYNEQFF. CDR3 bases: TGTGCCAGCAGCTCAGGTGTCCGGTACAATGAGCAGTTCTTC.

This clonotype came up a few times. This may be a read error, as it is one base from a much larger clone. The V and J genes are TRBV3-1 and TRBJ2-1, with D perhaps TRBD1 or TRBD2 (5 bases each). Germline-derived CDR1 and CDR2 are LGHDT and YNNKEL (reference sequence). The CDR3 is 16 residues long. For the CDR3, the DNA is TGTGCCAGCAGCCCCCCGGGGACGGAATACTACGATGAGCAGTTCTTC. Protein product: CASSPPGTEYYDEQFF.

The CDR3 sequence: CASISIAGGTYNEQFF. The DNA for the CDR3 is TGTGCCAGTATTTCGATCGCGGGAGGTACCTACAATGAGCAGTTCTTC. V gene TRBV19 combines with J gene TRBJ2-1; the match to TRBD2 covers 8 bases. This CDR3 is 16 amino acids long. Trimming removed 7 bases from V and 2 bases from J; junction bases left unmatched: 10. Germline V gene lookup returns CDR1 LNHDA and CDR2 SQIVND (reference sequence). Full variable domain (outside the CDR3, taken from reference TRBV19 and TRBJ2-1): DGGITQSPKYLFRKEGQNVTLSCEQNLNHDAMYWYRQDPGQGLRLIYYSQIVNDFQKGDIAEGYSVSREKKESFPLTVTSAQKNPTAFYLCASISIAGGTYNEQFFGPGTRLTVL.

This clonotype appeared many times. The rearrangement uses TRBV7-9 and TRBJ1-2; D not certain. Germline CDR1 is SEHNR and CDR2 is FQNEAQ (reference sequence). CDR3 length: 15 residues. Trimming shortened V by 1 base and J by 5 bases, and 14 bases separated the two germline ends. The CDR3 is CASSLGDPRVYGYTF. The CDR3 DNA follows: TGTGCCAGCAGCTTAGGTGACCCCCGCGTTTATGGCTACACCTTC.

A few counts support this clonotype. The chain recombines TRBV4-3 with TRBJ2-7; the D gene could be TRBD1 or TRBD2 (5 bases each). The CDR3 length is 15 residues. Trimming removed 4 bases at V and 3 bases at J, with 16 bases between. Germline CDR1 and CDR2: LGHNA and YSLEER. CDR3 region: CASSRSGTEYYEQYF. CDR3 sequence (DNA): TGCGCCAGCAGCCGCTCCGGGACGGAATACTACGAGCAGTACTTC.

The rearrangement joins TRBV10-3 to TRBJ2-7; D may be TRBD2 (6 bases). Trimming removed 2 bases from V and 4 bases from J, with 15 bases in between. The CDR3 runs to 15 residues. In germline, CDR1 is ENHRY, CDR2 SYGVKD. CDR3 DNA sequence: TGTGCCATCAGTGAGACCACGGGACGGGGGTACGAGCAGTACTTC. It codes for CAISETTGRGYEQYF.

Details on this clonotype: A single base separates this from a much larger clone, so it may be a read error. This chain connects TRBV20-1 to TRBJ2-1; a possible D gene is TRBD2 (7 bases). The CDR3 spans 15 residues. Germline V gene sequence: CDR1 DFQATT, CDR2 SNEGSKA (reference sequence). Written as DNA, the CDR3 is TGCAGTACTAGAGGGGTAGGGGGAGGGCCAAATGAGCAGTTCTTC. Residues: CSTRGVGGGPNEQFF.

The chain recombines TRBV7-9 with TRBJ2-4; D gene ambiguous. The CDR3 is 12 amino acids. CDR1 SEHNR and CDR2 FQNEAQ come from the germline V gene (reference sequence). The V gene lost 3 bases and the J gene lost 10 bases, with 10 bases spanning the gap. CDR3 protein: CASSFGVDIQYF. As DNA, the CDR3 is TGTGCCAGCAGCTTTGGGGTGGATATTCAGTACTTC.

This clonotype was detected once. V gene TRBV4-1 combines with J gene TRBJ2-1; D unresolved. The CDR3 spans 12 residues. Trimming left V 3 bases short and J 8 bases short, with 8 bases between. From germline, CDR1 is MGHRA and CDR2 YSYEKL. CDR3 amino acids: CASSHPPDEQFF. CDR3 sequence (DNA): TGCGCCAGCAGCCACCCCCCGGATGAGCAGTTCTTC.

V and J are TRBV7-9 and TRBJ2-7, with 9 bases matching TRBD2. Germline V gene data show CDR1 as SEHNR and CDR2 as FQNEAQ (reference sequence). Germline trimming cut 5 bases from V and 6 bases from J; bases unmatched to any gene: 8. The CDR3 totals 14 residues. CDR3 loop: CASSPVAGEVEQYF. CDR3 DNA: TGTGCCAGCAGCCCCGTAGCGGGAGAGGTCGAGCAGTACTTC.

This clonotype was recorded at least ten times. The rearrangement joins TRBV27 to TRBJ1-5; no firm D call. Deletions cut 4 bases from V and 8 bases from J, with 6 bases between. The CDR3 consists of 11 residues. Germline CDR1 is MNHEY and CDR2 is SMNVEV (reference sequence). Here the CDR3 reads CASSSGKPQHF. The DNA of the CDR3 is TGTGCCAGCAGTTCGGGAAAGCCCCAGCATTTT.

This clonotype was counted ten times or more. The chain employs TRBV28 and TRBJ1-2, with 8 bases fitting TRBD1. J lost 8 bases, V lost 2 bases, and 13 bases had no gene match. CDR3 length equals 16 residues. Germline loops: CDR1 MDHEN, CDR2 SYDVKM. This chain's CDR3 is CASSLQGATSRIGYTF. The DNA for the CDR3 is TGTGCCAGCAGTTTACAGGGGGCGACATCTAGGATCGGCTACACCTTC.